This T cell receptor beta chain was sequenced in a study of blood T cells in healthy people across ages. Overall study results and limits: A strong correlation was found between TCR beta diversity and the percentage of naive T cells.

Worth noting for this clonotype: The antigen remains unidentified.

The authors ran a second PCR of 7 to 11 cycles using a sample-barcoded 5' primer and a J-beta primer mix. One entry per CDR3 protein, called by TCRdb with MiXCR from the 5' RACE reads. The table includes about a million distinct CDR3 sequences, around 48% detected once. This CDR3 is 15 amino acids long. Trimming took 4 bases from V and 6 from J; bases not matched to a gene: 9. Germline CDR1 and CDR2: LGHDT and YNNKEL (reference sequence). Isolation yielded PBMCs, at least 6.5 million per sample, in every case. The clonotype comes from a young man in good health. This rearrangement joins TRBV3-1 to TRBJ2-1; 7 bases fit TRBD2. Input material: blood. The CDR3 DNA is TGTGCCAGCAGCCGCCCCGCGGGGGTTAGCAATGAGCAGTTCTTC. Translated: CASSRPAGVSNEQFF.